This TCR beta chain was retrieved from a study of control samples from healthy donors and cancer patients. Sequenced by immunoSEQ multiplex PCR; TCRdb stores in-frame clones only, minus some. The sample lists about 50,000 clones, almost 96% occurring once. From germline, CDR1 is SGHTA and CDR2 FQGNSA. This CDR3 contains 15 residues. V lost 2 bases to trimming and J lost 3 bases, with 14 bases between them. The material sequenced was blood. This TCR was sampled from a woman under 40 in good health. J is TRBJ2-7 and V is TRBV7-2; tentative D call: TRBD2 (5 bases). The CDR3: CASSLTQRMFYEQYF. As DNA, the CDR3 is TGTGCCAGCAGCTTAACGCAGCGGATGTTCTACGAGCAGTACTTC.